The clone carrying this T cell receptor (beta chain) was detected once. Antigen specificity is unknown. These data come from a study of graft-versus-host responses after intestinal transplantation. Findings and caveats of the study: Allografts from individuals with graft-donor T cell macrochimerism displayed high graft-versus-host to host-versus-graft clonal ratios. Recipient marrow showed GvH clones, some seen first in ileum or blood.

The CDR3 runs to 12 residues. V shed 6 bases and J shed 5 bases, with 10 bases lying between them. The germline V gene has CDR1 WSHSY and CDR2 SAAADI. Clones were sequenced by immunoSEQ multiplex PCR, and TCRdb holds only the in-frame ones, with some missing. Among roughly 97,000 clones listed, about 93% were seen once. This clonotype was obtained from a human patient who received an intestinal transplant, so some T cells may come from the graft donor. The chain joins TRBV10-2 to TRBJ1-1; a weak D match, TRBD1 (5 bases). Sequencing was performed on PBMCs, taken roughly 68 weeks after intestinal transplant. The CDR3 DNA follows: TGCGCCAGCAGGGGGCCGGGGACTGAAGCTTTCTTT. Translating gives CASRGPGTEAFF.